Below are 32 T cell receptor beta chains sequenced from a single sample in a study of blood T cells in healthy people across ages. For the second PCR, which ran for about 7 to 11 cycles, a sample-barcoded 5' primer and a J-beta primer mix were used. Each CDR3 protein gets one entry after TCRdb re-called the 5' RACE reads with MiXCR. The repertoire consists of 800,000 to 950,000 distinct CDR3 sequences, with 25% to 30% occurring once and the leading ten covering about a tenth. The same sample was also used in a study of T cells of mothers and their children.

The material sequenced was blood. The receptor source for this set is a woman in her 40s in good health.

This chain joins TRBV5-6 and TRBJ2-7; D tentatively reads TRBD1 or TRBD2 (5 bases each). Between the trimmed V and J ends, which lost 1 base and 6 bases, there was a span of 23 bases. This CDR3 spans 17 amino acids. CDR1 is SGHDT, CDR2 YYEEEE, per germline. In DNA, the CDR3 is TGTGCCAGCAGCTTGATGGGTTCCGGGACGGCGGTGGGCGAGCAGTACTTC. It codes for CASSLMGSGTAVGEQYF.

The rearrangement links TRBV3-1 to TRBJ2-5; 11 bases line up with TRBD1. The CDR3 is 15 residues long. With V trimmed by 5 bases and J by 5 bases, 7 bases remained unmatched. Germline loops: CDR1 LGHDT, CDR2 YNNKEL (reference sequence). The CDR3: CASSGGQGAGETQYF. CDR3 nucleotide sequence: TGTGCCAGCAGCGGAGGACAGGGGGCTGGCGAGACCCAGTACTTC.

With regard to this clonotype: A read error may be the cause here, since a much bigger clone is one base away. The chain links TRBV9 to TRBJ2-7, with 10 nucleotides matching TRBD2. CDR1 SGDLS and CDR2 YYNGEE come from the germline V gene. V was pared by 4 bases and J by 7 bases, with 20 bases of the junction left unmatched. The CDR3 has 18 residues. The DNA for the CDR3 is TGTGCCAGCAGCTCCCCCGGGGGAAGCGGGGGGGCCGACAATGAGCAGTACTTC. Amino acids: CASSSPGGSGGADNEQYF.

This chain links TRBV7-3 with TRBJ2-5; 11 positions agree with TRBD2. After removal of 6 bases from V and 2 bases from J, the junction contained 11 bases not matched to a gene. The CDR3 is 17 amino acids. Per germline, CDR1 SGHTA and CDR2 FQGTGA. The CDR3 spells CASRKRGGTSGQETQYF. The CDR3 coding sequence is TGTGCCAGCAGAAAAAGGGGGGGGACTAGCGGACAAGAGACCCAGTACTTC.

V is TRBV28 and J is TRBJ2-1, with 9 bases identical to TRBD1. The J call may be in error: the DNA end matches TRBJ2-7 better. Germline values: CDR1 MDHEN, CDR2 SYDVKM. The CDR3 runs 16 residues. In nucleotides, the CDR3 is TGTGCCAGCGGTTCCCTCGGGACAGGGACTTTCTACGAGCAGTACTTC. Amino acids: CASGSLGTGTFYEQYF.

This clonotype was seen at least ten times. This chain joins TRBV12-3 or TRBV12-4 and TRBJ2-7; D is ambiguous. The CDR3 is 14 amino acids. The germline V and J ends were trimmed by 5 bases and 2 bases, with 13 bases remaining between them. The CDR3 DNA is TGTGCCAGCAGTCTCCAGACGGATGCCTACGAGCAGTACTTC. Translation gives CASSLQTDAYEQYF.

With respect to this clonotype: A read error may explain this, as a much larger clone is one base away. The chain has TRBV7-6 and TRBJ2-3, with no clear D. This CDR3 has 16 amino acids. V lost 1 base, J lost 2 bases, and 13 bases lay in between. Germline loops: CDR1 SGHVS, CDR2 FNYEAQ. The CDR3 loop reads CASSLEQNQYTDTQYF. Written as DNA, the CDR3 is TGTGCCAGCAGCTTAGAACAGAACCAGTACACAGATACGCAGTATTTT. The full variable domain, in which reference TRBV7-6 and TRBJ2-3 provide the parts outside the CDR3, is GAGVSQSPRYKVTKRGQDVALRCDPISGHVSLYWYRQALGQGPEFLTYFNYEAQQDKSGLPNDRFSAERPEGSISTLTIQRTEQRDSAMYRCASSLEQNQYTDTQYFGPGTRLTVL.

The rearrangement links TRBV7-3 to TRBJ2-3, with 8 bases lining up with TRBD2. This CDR3 is 13 amino acids long. Looked up from germline, CDR1 is SGHTA and CDR2 is FQGTGA. Unmatched junction bases numbered 3, after V lost 6 bases and J lost 4 bases. CDR3 bases: TGTGCCAGCAGTCACGGGGGGGCAGATACGCAGTATTTT. This sequence encodes CASSHGGADTQYF.

The J gene is TRBJ2-2, the V gene TRBV7-9, with 9 bases aligning to TRBD1. CDR1 is SEHNR and CDR2 is FQNEAQ in the germline V gene (reference sequence). The CDR3 is 12 residues long. Trimming cost V 10 bases and J 6 bases; bases outside gene matches: 3. CDR3 protein: CATRDRAGELFF. CDR3 bases: TGTGCCACCCGGGACAGGGCCGGGGAGCTGTTTTTT.

In this sample, this clonotype turned up many times. V usage is TRBV28 and J usage is TRBJ1-2, with 7 bases identical to TRBD1. The junction had 10 bases not matched to a gene; V was cut back by 10 bases and J by 5 bases. This CDR3 has 13 residues. From germline, CDR1 is MDHEN and CDR2 SYDVKM. This CDR3 is CATPGQPGYGYTF. The CDR3 nucleotides are TGTGCCACACCGGGACAGCCCGGATATGGCTACACCTTC.

This clonotype was seen only a few times. The junction differs from germline at one of its ends, possibly a read error. The chain uses TRBV15 and TRBJ2-5, with D perhaps matching TRBD1 (6 bases). Per germline, CDR1 LNHNV and CDR2 YYDKDF (reference sequence). The CDR3 sequence is 15 residues long. The CDR3 sequence is CVTSSHLSGAETQYF. CDR3 bases: TGTGTCACCAGCAGCCACCTGTCAGGGGCGGAGACCCAGTACTTC.

The chain is built from TRBV14 and TRBJ1-2; D not resolved. The CDR3 loop spans 9 amino acids. Germline CDR1 SGHDN, CDR2 FVKESK. Trimming pared 3 bases from V and 7 bases from J, leaving 0 bases between. CDR3 residues: CASSHGYTF. CDR3 coding DNA: TGTGCCAGCAGCCATGGCTACACCTTC.

This clonotype has a count of ten or more. The V call is TRBV20-1, the J call TRBJ2-1, with 14 bases matching TRBD2. CDR1 is DFQATT, CDR2 SNEGSKA, per germline (reference sequence). This CDR3 region has 17 residues. V shed 5 bases, J shed 6 bases, and the junction held 12 bases outside the gene matches. The CDR3 sequence: CSAPGTSGGRLSNEQFF. The CDR3 DNA sequence: TGCAGTGCTCCCGGGACTAGCGGGGGCCGCCTCAGCAATGAGCAGTTCTTC.

This clonotype was seen ten or more times. V gene TRBV3-1 combines with J gene TRBJ2-4; D remains ambiguous. Germline assignment: CDR1 LGHDT and CDR2 YNNKEL (reference sequence). This CDR3 is built from 14 residues. The V end was cut by 1 base, the J end by 6 bases, with 10 bases between. The CDR3 DNA reads TGTGCCAGCAGCCAAGGGGCAGCCTCAAACATTCAGTACTTC. This gives the protein CASSQGAASNIQYF.

This clonotype showed up many times. V is TRBV7-6 and J is TRBJ1-1; 12 bases are shared with TRBD1. V lost 5 bases and J lost 0; bases outside the gene matches: 7. The CDR3 is 17 amino acids. Germline V gene sequence: CDR1 SGHVS, CDR2 FNYEAQ. Here the CDR3 DNA reads TGTGCCAGCAGCCAAGGGACAGGGGGCTTAATGAACACTGAAGCTTTCTTT. Residues: CASSQGTGGLMNTEAFF.

The gene calls are TRBV28 and TRBJ2-3; D ambiguous. Germline CDR1 and CDR2: MDHEN and SYDVKM. There are 14 residues in the CDR3. V was pared by 4 bases and J by 0 bases, with 8 bases between. The CDR3 sequence is CASSSFPSTDTQYF. DNA of the CDR3: TGTGCCAGCAGTTCCTTTCCTAGCACAGATACGCAGTATTTT.

This rearrangement joins TRBV12-3 or TRBV12-4 to TRBJ1-2; 9 nucleotides agree with TRBD1. The CDR3 runs to 14 residues. With V trimmed by 6 bases and J by 5 bases, 7 bases remained unmatched. CDR3 DNA sequence: TGTGCCAGCAGCTTTGGACAGGGGTGGTATGGCTACACCTTC. Translation: CASSFGQGWYGYTF.

The chain combines TRBV10-3 with TRBJ2-7; D may correspond to TRBD1 or TRBD2 (7 bases each). The germline CDR1 and CDR2 sequences are ENHRY and SYGVKD. The CDR3 loop spans 14 amino acids. With 6 bases removed from V and 0 bases from J, the gap between germline ends came to 12 bases. CDR3 region: CAIRDRTSSYEQYF. In nucleotides, the CDR3 is TGTGCCATCAGGGACAGGACTAGCTCCTACGAGCAGTACTTC.

Points on this clonotype: Just one base apart from a much larger clone, this may be a read error. V usage is TRBV6-2 or TRBV6-3 and J usage is TRBJ2-1, with D uncertain. The CDR3 sequence is 13 residues long. V lost 11 bases to trimming and J lost 9 bases, with 20 bases between them. Per the germline V gene, CDR1 is MNHEY and CDR2 is SVGEGT. CDR3 nucleotide sequence: TGTGCCCTTAACCGGGCCCCATTCGGTGAGCAGTTCTTC. Protein: CALNRAPFGEQFF.

V gene TRBV5-6 combines with J gene TRBJ2-7; 8 nucleotides agree with TRBD2. The CDR3 runs 13 residues. In germline, CDR1 is SGHDT, CDR2 YYEEEE. The V gene end was trimmed by 2 bases and the J gene end by 6 bases; junction bases not matched to a gene: 4. CDR3 DNA sequence: TGTGCCAGCAGCTTTAGCGGGGCCAGCGAGCAGTACTTC. Its protein product is CASSFSGASEQYF. Together with reference TRBV5-6 and TRBJ2-7, the CDR3 gives the full variable domain: DAGVTQSPTHLIKTRGQQVTLRCSPKSGHDTVSWYQQALGQGPQFIFQYYEEEERQRGNFPDRFSGHQFPNYSSELNVNALLLGDSALYLCASSFSGASEQYFGPGTRLTVT.

This clonotype was detected only a few times. With a much larger clone just one base away, this may be a read error. The CDR3 reads CANSSPLAGTYNEQFF. The CDR3 coding sequence is TGTGCCAACAGTTCCCCCCTAGCGGGGACGTACAATGAGCAGTTCTTC. V is TRBV6-2 or TRBV6-3 and J is TRBJ2-1, with TRBD2 identical over 9 bases. CDR3 length equals 16 residues. Germline assignment: CDR1 MNHEY and CDR2 SVGEGT.

Worth noting for this clonotype: The junction shows a germline mismatch at one end, possibly a read error. This chain connects TRBV4-3 to TRBJ2-1; no clear D. The CDR3 loop spans 15 amino acids. CDR1 is LGHNA and CDR2 is YSLEER in the germline V gene. CDR3 in amino acids: CASSQDIAAYNEQCF. The CDR3 DNA sequence: TGCGCCAGCAGCCAAGATATAGCAGCCTACAATGAGCAGTGCTTC.

This clonotype occurred many times. This chain uses TRBV20-1 with TRBJ1-2; 8 bases agree with TRBD1. The germline V gene encodes CDR1 DFQATT and CDR2 SNEGSKA (reference sequence). This CDR3 has 16 amino acids. V shed 3 bases and J 2 bases; nucleotides not matched to a gene: 11. The CDR3 DNA reads TGCAGTGCTAGGCCCCGGGACAGGACCCCCAACTATGGCTACACCTTC. The encoded protein is CSARPRDRTPNYGYTF.

Of note for this clonotype: One end of the junction is discordant with germline, which a read error may explain. Here the CDR3 reads CAGSELFEGVTNEKLFF. DNA of the CDR3: TGTGCCGGCAGTGAATTGTTCGAGGGGGTAACTAATGAAAAACTGTTTTTT. The V gene is TRBV2, the J gene TRBJ1-4, with D tentatively TRBD1 (6 bases). The CDR3 spans 17 residues. CDR1 SNHLY and CDR2 FYNNEI come from the germline V gene. The variable domain in full, with the rest retrieved from reference TRBV2 and TRBJ1-4, is EPEVTQTPSHQVTQMGQEVILRCVPISNHLYFYWYRQILGQKVEFLVSFYNNEISEKSEIFDDQFSVERPDGSNFTLKIRSTKLEDSAMYFCAGSELFEGVTNEKLFFGSGTQLSVL.

This clonotype was observed once. The chain recombines TRBV6-6 with TRBJ1-2; a possible D gene is TRBD1 (5 bases). Germline values: CDR1 MNHNY, CDR2 SVGAGI (reference sequence). V was clipped by 6 bases and J by 8 bases, with 22 bases between them. The CDR3 length is 15 residues. The CDR3 region has the DNA TGTGCCAGCAGCCGTATCACAGGCGGCGCGGGAGGCTACACCTTC. It translates to CASSRITGGAGGYTF.

This sequence joins TRBV3-1 and TRBJ1-1; 9 nucleotides line up with TRBD1. This CDR3 is 15 amino acids long. V lost 4 bases, J lost 4 bases, and 7 bases stayed unmatched. CDR1 is LGHDT, CDR2 YNNKEL, per germline (reference sequence). The DNA for the CDR3 is TGTGCCAGCAGCCCTGGGACAGGGAGCGCCACTGAAGCTTTCTTT. It codes for CASSPGTGSATEAFF.

This clonotype was picked up a small number of times. This chain links TRBV11-1 with TRBJ2-7; TRBD2 might be the D (5 bases). Trimming took 3 bases from V and 0 from J, leaving 12 bases between them. Germline V lookup: CDR1 SGHAT, CDR2 FQDESV (reference sequence). The CDR3 is made up of 15 amino acids. The CDR3: CASSLSGSLSYEQYF. For the CDR3, the DNA is TGTGCCAGCAGCTTGTCGGGGTCCCTCTCCTACGAGCAGTACTTC.

The chain couples TRBV7-9 to TRBJ2-7; 7 bases align to TRBD1. The J call could be wrong; TRBJ2-5 is a better fit for the DNA end. CDR3 length: 14 amino acids. Germline V gives CDR1 SEHNR, CDR2 FQNEAQ (reference sequence). CDR3 in DNA: TGTGCCAGCAGCCCACAGGGGTCGTTGGAGACCCAGTACTTC. The encoded protein is CASSPQGSLETQYF.

The rearrangement joins TRBV27 to TRBJ2-1; the match to TRBD2 covers 7 bases. Germline values: CDR1 MNHEY, CDR2 SMNVEV (reference sequence). The CDR3 has 16 residues. V was pared by 3 bases and J by 5 bases, with 10 bases of the junction left unmatched. CDR3 DNA: TGTGCCAGCAGTTTCATGGGAGGGAGATTCAACAATGAGCAGTTCTTC. This sequence encodes CASSFMGGRFNNEQFF.

J is TRBJ1-2 and V is TRBV4-2; TRBD1 matches 9 bases. The ends lost 6 bases at V and 8 bases at J; junction bases unmatched: 7. Germline V gives CDR1 LGHNA, CDR2 YNFKEQ. The CDR3 consists of 13 residues. This CDR3 reads CASSNRDRAGYTF. The CDR3 nucleotides read TGTGCCAGCAGTAACCGGGACAGGGCCGGCTACACCTTC.

This clonotype has a count of ten or more. The chain is built from TRBV29-1 and TRBJ2-5; 9 bases match TRBD1. J was trimmed by 4 bases and V by 4 bases; bases with no gene match: 16. Germline V gene data show CDR1 as SQVTM and CDR2 as ANQGSEA. The CDR3 runs 17 residues. CDR3 in DNA: TGCAGCGTTGTCCGGGACAGGGCTCCTCTGGGGGGAGAGACCCAGTACTTC. Its protein is CSVVRDRAPLGGETQYF.

In this sample, this clonotype turned up many times. The gene calls are TRBV6-6 and TRBJ2-1; the D gene could be TRBD1 or TRBD2 (7 bases each). Germline CDR1 and CDR2: MNHNY and SVGAGI (reference sequence). V was shortened by 6 bases and J by 10 bases, with 19 bases between the two germline ends. The CDR3 runs 14 residues. In DNA form, the CDR3 reads TGTGCCAGCAGCGGAGGGAGGGGGCTTTTGGAGCAGTTCTTC. This sequence encodes CASSGGRGLLEQFF.